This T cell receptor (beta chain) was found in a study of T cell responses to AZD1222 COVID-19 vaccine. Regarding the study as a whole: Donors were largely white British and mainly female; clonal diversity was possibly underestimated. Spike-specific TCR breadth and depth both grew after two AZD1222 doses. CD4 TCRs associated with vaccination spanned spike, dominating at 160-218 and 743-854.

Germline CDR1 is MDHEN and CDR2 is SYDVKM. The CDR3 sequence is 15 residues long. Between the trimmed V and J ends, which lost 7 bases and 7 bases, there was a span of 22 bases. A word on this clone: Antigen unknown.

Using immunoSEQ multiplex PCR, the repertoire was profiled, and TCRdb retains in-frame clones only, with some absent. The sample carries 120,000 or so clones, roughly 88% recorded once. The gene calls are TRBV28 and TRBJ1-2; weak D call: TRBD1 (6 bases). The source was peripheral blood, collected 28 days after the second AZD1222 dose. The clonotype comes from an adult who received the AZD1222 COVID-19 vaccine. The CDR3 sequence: CASMFPVSGGGGYTF. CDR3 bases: TGTGCCAGCATGTTTCCCGTTTCTGGGGGCGGTGGCTACACCTTC.